This T cell receptor (beta chain) originates from a study of blood T cell repertoires in COVID-19. Looking at the study overall: Nucleic acid was either cDNA or gDNA, and it came from T cells, B-cell-depleted T cells, or PBMCs.

Losses at the gene ends were 4 bases for V and 0 bases for J; bases not matched to a gene: 7. Germline V CDR1 and CDR2: SGHNT, YYREEE (reference sequence). This CDR3 region has 16 residues. Libraries were prepared by immunoSEQ multiplex PCR; TCRdb keeps only in-frame clonotypes and omits some of them. The sample records 430,000 or so clones, more than 70% being singletons. Sequencing was carried out using PBMCs or T cells enriched from blood (not recorded which). The origin of this receptor is a woman aged 18-29 years who had been exposed to COVID-19. J is TRBJ1-1 and V is TRBV5-4; 9 bases match TRBD1. CDR3 coding DNA: TGTGCCAGCAGCATAACAGGGGGCAAGTTGAACACTGAAGCTTTCTTT. Amino acid sequence: CASSITGGKLNTEAFF.